Included here is one T cell receptor (beta chain) sequence, with context. Its cognate antigen is unknown. Hyperthyroidism patients were newly diagnosed, had disease duration under 2 months, and were aged 18 to 65 years. Patients having uncontrolled infection, another autoimmune disease, pregnancy or lactation were not included. On the basis of clinical symptoms, serum thyroxine and TRAb, thyroid ultrasound and orbital computed tomography, diagnoses were made. This CDR3 has 14 residues. V was shortened by 2 bases and J by 5 bases, with 14 bases between the two germline ends. These data come from a study of T cells in Graves' hyperthyroidism and ophthalmopathy. The CDR3 regions of TCR beta were amplified from RNA transcripts. Using the HTBI primer set, a first-round RT-PCR was run on the TCR CDR3. TCRdb passed the multiplex PCR reads through MiXCR, listing each CDR3 protein once. The sample yields just over 550,000 distinct CDR3 sequences, about 43% seen once.

General study points: Onset of ophthalmopathy came a median around 6.5 months after the model predicted it.

This receptor was obtained from a woman younger than 30 with Graves' hyperthyroidism. Sequenced input: peripheral blood or thyroid tissue (not recorded which). The chain links TRBV5-7 to TRBJ2-7; D possibly uses TRBD1 or TRBD2 (5 bases each). TRBV5-7 falls under the ORF class, with uncertain function. The CDR3 DNA follows: TGTGCCAGCAGCTTCCAACGGGGCAGGGACGAGCAGTACTTC. It encodes CASSFQRGRDEQYF.